Below, 27 T cell receptor beta chains from the same sample are listed, as sequenced in a study of T cell responses to AZD1222 COVID-19 vaccine. Data came from immunoSEQ multiplex PCR; TCRdb stores just in-frame clones and leaves some out. This repertoire shows 250,000 to 300,000 clones, almost 95% found once; its top ten account for approximately 0.52%. The sequencing used peripheral blood, collected 28 days after the second AZD1222 dose. Receptors were obtained from an adult who received the AZD1222 COVID-19 vaccine.

This clone was seen a single time. The rearrangement links TRBV2 to TRBJ1-5; D ambiguous. The CDR3 length is 14 residues. V lost 6 bases and J 6 bases, leaving 15 bases between the germline ends. The V gene's germline CDR1 is SNHLY and CDR2 FYNNEI. Here the CDR3 DNA reads TGTGCCAGCAGCGGAGGGAATCGGCTTCAGCCCCAGCATTTT. It codes for CASSGGNRLQPQHF.

The chain links TRBV24-1 to TRBJ2-1; TRBD2 matches 14 bases. The CDR3 covers 16 residues. CDR1 is KGHDR and CDR2 is SFDVKD in the germline V gene. J gave up 9 bases and V 5 bases, and 8 bases lay outside the gene matches. CDR3 nucleotide sequence: TGTGCCACCAGTGTTTCGGGACTAGCGGGAGAGGGTGAGCAGTTCTTC. Its translation is CATSVSGLAGEGEQFF.

The chain links TRBV5-8 to TRBJ2-1, with 7 bases aligning to TRBD2. Germline loops: CDR1 SGHTS, CDR2 YDEGEE. The CDR3 runs 13 residues. The V gene end was trimmed by 4 bases and the J gene end by 6 bases; junction bases not matched to a gene: 4. The CDR3 spells CASSGGTTNEQFF. In DNA, the CDR3 is TGTGCCAGCAGCGGGGGGACTACCAATGAGCAGTTCTTC. The full variable domain, in which reference TRBV5-8 and TRBJ2-1 provide the parts outside the CDR3, is EAGVTQSPTHLIKTRGQQATLRCSPISGHTSVYWYQQALGLGLQFLLWYDEGEERNRGNFPPRFSGRQFPNYSSELNVNALELEDSALYLCASSGGTTNEQFFGPGTRLTVL.

This clone was counted a single time. This sequence joins TRBV2 and TRBJ2-3, with 12 nucleotides matching TRBD2. The CDR3 sequence is 15 residues long. Losses at the gene ends were 9 bases for V and 8 bases for J; bases not matched to a gene: 12. Germline CDR1 and CDR2: SNHLY and FYNNEI. The CDR3 DNA reads as TGTGCCAGTGGGGTAGCTAGCGGGGGGGCCGGTACGCAGTATTTT. Translated, it gives CASGVASGGAGTQYF.

The chain joins TRBV28 to TRBJ2-1; TRBD2 agrees at 14 bases. Per germline, CDR1 MDHEN and CDR2 SYDVKM. The CDR3 length is 15 residues. Trimming at V came to 5 bases and at J to 4 bases, leaving 1 base not matched to a gene. In nucleotides, the CDR3 is TGTGCCAGCAGTAGACTAGCGGGAGGGTACAATGAGCAGTTCTTC. Translated, it gives CASSRLAGGYNEQFF.

CDR3 protein: CASSLRLARAYEQYF. The CDR3 region has the DNA TGTGCCAGCAGTTTACGACTAGCGAGAGCCTACGAGCAGTACTTC. The chain carries TRBV27 and TRBJ2-7; the match to TRBD2 covers 8 bases. Germline lookup yields CDR1 MNHEY and CDR2 SMNVEV (reference sequence). This CDR3 region has 15 residues. The J segment lost 2 bases and the V segment lost 2 bases, leaving 5 bases of the junction unmatched.

Only a few counts were recorded for this clone. This sequence joins TRBV6-5 and TRBJ1-6; possible D gene TRBD1, 5 bases. The CDR3 spans 14 residues. CDR1 is MNHEY, CDR2 SVGAGI, per germline. Trimming removed 6 bases from V and 8 bases from J, with 14 bases in between. The CDR3 loop is CASRPRTGDSPLHF. DNA for the CDR3: TGTGCCAGCAGGCCCCGGACGGGGGATTCACCCCTCCACTTT.

The CDR3 loop reads CASSSPGLAGFPYEQYF. CDR3 coding DNA: TGCGCCAGCAGCTCCCCGGGACTAGCGGGGTTCCCCTACGAGCAGTACTTC. V is TRBV5-1 and J is TRBJ2-7, with 13 nucleotides matching TRBD2. CDR1 is SGHRS and CDR2 is YFSETQ in the germline V gene. The V and J ends lost 3 bases and 2 bases, in that order; junction bases with no gene match: 8. The CDR3 is 17 residues long.

This chain uses TRBV5-1 with TRBJ1-4; tentative D call: TRBD1 (6 bases). Germline lookup yields CDR1 SGHRS and CDR2 YFSETQ. V was cut by 4 bases and J by 0 bases, with 7 bases left in between. This CDR3 has 14 residues. The CDR3 loop is CASSRGATNEKLFF. The CDR3, as DNA: TGCGCCAGCAGCAGGGGGGCAACTAATGAAAAACTGTTTTTT.

This chain joins TRBV15 and TRBJ1-6; TRBD1 aligns across 9 bases. The CDR3 sequence is 15 residues long. J gave up 9 bases and V 3 bases, and 6 bases lay outside the gene matches. Germline V gene sequence: CDR1 LNHNV, CDR2 YYDKDF (reference sequence). CDR3 sequence reads: CATSSSGQGSSPLHF. DNA for the CDR3: TGTGCCACCAGCAGTAGTGGACAGGGGTCTTCACCCCTCCACTTT.

This clone showed up just a few times. The chain carries TRBV15 and TRBJ1-2, with TRBD1 as a possible D gene (5 bases). The CDR3 has 16 residues. Trimming left V 1 base short and J 8 bases short, with 20 bases between. Germline CDR1 LNHNV, CDR2 YYDKDF (reference sequence). The CDR3 sequence: CATSRVMGQGYSGYTF. DNA of the CDR3: TGTGCCACCAGCAGAGTTATGGGGCAGGGATATTCCGGCTACACCTTC.

In this sample, this clone turned up once. In nucleotides, the CDR3 is TGTGCCAGCAGCCCTTCGGGACAGGGAATTTACGAGCAGTACTTC. Translating it yields CASSPSGQGIYEQYF. V is TRBV3-1 (or the pseudogene TRBV3-2) and J is TRBJ2-7, with 9 bases matching TRBD1. The V gene end was trimmed by 4 bases and the J gene end by 4 bases; junction bases not matched to a gene: 8. The CDR3 has 15 residues. Germline V gene lookup returns CDR1 LGHDT and CDR2 YNNKEL (reference sequence).

In DNA, the CDR3 is TGTGCCAGCAGCTTACAACTAGAGGCTACCGAGCAGTACTTC. This codes for CASSLQLEATEQYF. This chain uses TRBV7-6 with TRBJ2-7, with a possible D match to TRBD2 (5 bases). Looked up from germline, CDR1 is SGHVS and CDR2 is FNYEAQ. The CDR3 extends over 14 amino acids. V lost 2 bases to trimming and J lost 6 bases, with 14 bases between them.

V is TRBV5-5 and J is TRBJ1-2; D is possibly TRBD1 (5 bases). Trimming shortened V by 2 bases and J by 4 bases, and 18 bases separated the two germline ends. CDR3 length: 16 amino acids. CDR1 and CDR2 from the germline V gene are SGHKS and YYEKEE (reference sequence). In DNA, the CDR3 is TGTGCCAGCAGCTTTTCCCCGGGACCGTCCTCCTATGGCTACACCTTC. The encoded protein is CASSFSPGPSSYGYTF.

V is TRBV2 and J is TRBJ1-2, with a possible D match to TRBD1 (5 bases). CDR3 size: 15 residues. V was pared by 3 bases and J by 3 bases, with 14 bases between. Germline V lookup: CDR1 SNHLY, CDR2 FYNNEI. CDR3 protein: CASSDRGLSDYGYTF. DNA of the CDR3: TGTGCCAGCAGTGACCGGGGACTCTCGGACTATGGCTACACCTTC.

This chain connects TRBV5-1 to TRBJ1-3, with D possibly being TRBD1 (6 bases). V was trimmed by 6 bases and J by 0 bases, leaving 10 bases between them. Germline loops: CDR1 SGHRS, CDR2 YFSETQ. This CDR3 is built from 14 residues. This CDR3 is CASTSDSSGNTIYF. CDR3 nucleotide sequence: TGCGCCAGCACCTCGGACAGCTCTGGAAACACCATATATTTT.

J is TRBJ1-5 and V is TRBV19, with no clear D. Deletions cut 3 bases from V and 7 bases from J, with 19 bases between. This CDR3 has 16 amino acids. Germline assignment: CDR1 LNHDA and CDR2 SQIVND (reference sequence). CDR3: CASSIPARITRQPQHF. The CDR3 nucleotides are TGTGCCAGTAGTATTCCCGCCAGAATAACGCGGCAGCCCCAGCATTTT.

The chain combines TRBV12-3 or TRBV12-4 with TRBJ1-4, with a possible D match to TRBD1 (5 bases). The CDR3 runs 12 residues. Trimming removed 10 bases at V and 8 bases at J, with 14 bases between. This CDR3 is CATSAGGEKLFF. In nucleotides, the CDR3 is TGTGCCACCAGCGCCGGGGGGGAAAAACTGTTTTTT.

Points on this clone: The identical CDR3 is also encoded by other nucleotide sequences in the sample. The rearrangement links TRBV9 to TRBJ1-4; no clear D gene. Trimming pared 0 bases from V and 2 bases from J, leaving 5 bases between. Germline CDR1 reads SGDLS; CDR2 reads YYNGEE. This CDR3 region has 14 residues. The CDR3 sequence: CASSVGPTNEKLFF. As DNA, the CDR3 is TGTGCCAGCAGCGTAGGGCCCACTAATGAAAAACTGTTTTTT.

This chain uses TRBV10-3 with TRBJ1-6; a weak D match, TRBD1 (6 bases). With 0 bases removed from V and 9 bases from J, the gap between germline ends came to 15 bases. The CDR3 is 16 amino acids. Germline CDR1 reads ENHRY; CDR2 reads SYGVKD. The CDR3 DNA follows: TGTGCCATCAGTGAGTCGGTGGCAGGGGTAGTTTCACCCCTCCACTTT. Translating gives CAISESVAGVVSPLHF.

The CDR3: CASSTNGGGGTEAFF. The CDR3 bases are TGTGCCAGCTCAACCAATGGAGGCGGGGGCACTGAAGCTTTCTTT. V gene TRBV18 combines with J gene TRBJ1-1, with D perhaps matching TRBD1 (5 bases). The germline V and J ends were trimmed by 5 bases and 4 bases, with 17 bases remaining between them. CDR1 and CDR2 from the germline V gene are KGHSH and LQKENI. The CDR3 extends over 15 amino acids.

The chain links TRBV6-5 to TRBJ2-5; no clear D gene. The CDR3 sequence is 10 residues long. The germline V gene encodes CDR1 MNHEY and CDR2 SVGAGI. The V and J ends lost 6 bases and 5 bases respectively, with 4 bases between them. Here the CDR3 DNA reads TGTGCCAGCAGGACGGAGACCCAGTACTTC. It specifies CASRTETQYF.

V is TRBV6-5 and J is TRBJ1-2; 10 bases match TRBD1. Germline CDR1 and CDR2: MNHEY and SVGAGI. This CDR3 contains 15 residues. Trimming cost V 5 bases and J 8 bases; bases outside gene matches: 11. The CDR3 here is CASSTPGQGNRGYTF. CDR3 sequence (DNA): TGTGCCAGCAGTACCCCGGGACAGGGGAATAGAGGCTACACCTTC.

This clone was observed a single time. The V and J genes are TRBV12-3 or TRBV12-4 and TRBJ2-7; D unclear. Trimming took off 2 bases at V and 2 bases at J, with 4 bases between the two ends. There are 12 residues in the CDR3. CDR3 sequence reads: CASSLIPYEQYF. The CDR3 DNA follows: TGTGCCAGCAGTTTAATCCCCTACGAGCAGTACTTC.

CDR3 nucleotides: TGTGCCAGCAGCAGAGGACAGTATGGCAATCAGCCCCAGCATTTT. Protein sequence: CASSRGQYGNQPQHF. The chain uses TRBV5-8 and TRBJ1-5; the D gene is possibly TRBD1 (6 bases). CDR1 is SGHTS and CDR2 is YDEGEE in the germline V gene. The CDR3 is made up of 15 amino acids. Between the trimmed V and J ends, which lost 4 bases and 2 bases, there was a span of 13 bases. Using reference TRBV5-8 and TRBJ1-5 for the parts outside the CDR3, the full variable domain is EAGVTQSPTHLIKTRGQQATLRCSPISGHTSVYWYQQALGLGLQFLLWYDEGEERNRGNFPPRFSGRQFPNYSSELNVNALELEDSALYLCASSRGQYGNQPQHFGDGTRLSIL.

The rearrangement uses TRBV28 and TRBJ2-7; TRBD2 matches at 14 bases. V lost 4 bases, J lost 6 bases, and 11 bases stayed unmatched. Germline values: CDR1 MDHEN, CDR2 SYDVKM. This CDR3 comprises 17 residues. CDR3 nucleotide sequence: TGTGCCAGCAGTTCAAGACTAGCGGGAGGGGAATTGGGCGAGCAGTACTTC. Translated: CASSSRLAGGELGEQYF.

The rearrangement links TRBV5-4 to TRBJ1-1; possibly TRBD1 for D (5 bases). The length of the CDR3 is 15 residues. V dropped 0 bases and J dropped 1 base, with 10 bases sitting between them. Germline CDR1 SGHNT, CDR2 YYREEE (reference sequence). The DNA for the CDR3 is TGTGCCAGCAGCTTGGAGGGGCTCCGGAACACTGAAGCTTTCTTT. Amino acids: CASSLEGLRNTEAFF.